A single sample is the source of the 14 T cell receptor beta chains below, sequenced in a study of blood T cell repertoires in COVID-19. TCRdb's table, derived via immunoSEQ multiplex PCR, lists solely in-frame clones and lacks some. Of more than 100,000 clones listed, about 90% are singletons. What was sequenced was peripheral blood. The receptors come from a woman between 45 and 65 years old with active or convalescent COVID-19.

The chain joins TRBV4-1 to TRBJ1-2; D is possibly TRBD1 (5 bases). The ends were cut back, 1 base at V and 9 bases at J, with 6 bases in the middle. The CDR3 totals 11 residues. Germline CDR1 reads MGHRA; CDR2 reads YSYEKL. DNA of the CDR3: TGCGCCAGCAGCCAAGGGACAAGCTACACCTTC. Its protein product is CASSQGTSYTF.

This clone appeared a few times. V usage is TRBV6-2 or TRBV6-3 and J usage is TRBJ1-2; 9 bases agree with TRBD1. Unmatched junction bases numbered 7, after V lost 6 bases and J lost 5 bases. The CDR3 loop spans 14 amino acids. CDR1 and CDR2 (germline): MNHEY, SVGEGT. The CDR3 protein is CASSQTGGRYGYTF. In DNA form, the CDR3 reads TGTGCCAGCAGCCAGACAGGGGGTAGGTATGGCTACACCTTC.

In regard to this clone: At one of its ends the junction is not consistent with the germline gene, which may arise from a read error. The chain couples TRBV7-7 to TRBJ2-1; 7 bases align to TRBD2. The CDR3 totals 15 residues. Germline V gene data show CDR1 as SSHAT and CDR2 as FNYEAQ (reference sequence). The CDR3 loop reads CASTWWQRGVHEQFF. CDR3 in DNA: TGTGCTAGCACCTGGTGGCAACGGGGGGTTCATGAGCAGTTCTTC.

This clone appeared once. V and J are TRBV3-1 (or the pseudogene TRBV3-2) and TRBJ2-2; D gene ambiguous. Germline CDR1 and CDR2: LGHDT and YNNKEL (reference sequence). V lost 1 base and J 4 bases, leaving 7 bases between the germline ends. The CDR3 contains 14 residues. This chain's CDR3 is CASSQVRSTGELFF. Here the CDR3 DNA reads TGTGCCAGCAGCCAAGTTCGTTCCACCGGGGAGCTGTTTTTT.

The V call is TRBV7-2, the J call TRBJ2-3, with D unclear. Germline V gene lookup returns CDR1 SGHTA and CDR2 FQGNSA. V was shortened by 1 base and J by 6 bases, with 11 bases between the two germline ends. This CDR3 has 14 residues. The chain's CDR3 is CASSLVLPPDTQYF. The CDR3 DNA sequence: TGTGCCAGCAGCTTAGTTCTTCCCCCGGATACGCAGTATTTT.

The chain carries TRBV15 and TRBJ2-5, with D possibly matching TRBD1 (5 bases). This CDR3 comprises 14 residues. CDR1 and CDR2 from the germline V gene are LNHNV and YYDKDF (reference sequence). V gave up 0 bases and J gave up 5 bases, with 10 bases separating them. CDR3 in amino acids: CATSREWGRETQYF. In DNA form, the CDR3 reads TGTGCCACCAGCAGAGAATGGGGCCGCGAGACCCAGTACTTC.

The CDR3 DNA reads as TGCAGCGTCTATAGACAGGGCCAGAACACTGAAGCTTTCTTT. Translated, it gives CSVYRQGQNTEAFF. This rearrangement joins TRBV29-1 to TRBJ1-1; 7 nucleotides align to TRBD1. Losses at the gene ends were 6 bases for V and 1 base for J; bases not matched to a gene: 8. Germline V gives CDR1 SQVTM, CDR2 ANQGSEA. This CDR3 contains 14 residues.

The J gene is TRBJ2-5, the V gene TRBV28, with 12 bases lining up with TRBD2. V trimming: 4 bases; J trimming: 5 bases; junction bases outside the gene matches: 8. There are 16 residues in the CDR3. In germline, CDR1 is MDHEN, CDR2 SYDVKM. The CDR3 sequence is CASSWVSSGRGETQYF. The DNA of the CDR3 is TGTGCCAGCAGTTGGGTCTCTAGCGGGAGGGGGGAGACCCAGTACTTC.

This rearrangement joins TRBV4-2 to TRBJ1-3; possible D gene TRBD1, 5 bases. Germline lookup yields CDR1 LGHNA and CDR2 YNFKEQ. V gave up 2 bases and J gave up 2 bases, with 7 bases separating them. The CDR3 totals 14 residues. The CDR3 DNA reads as TGTGCCAGCAGCCAACGGGGGGCTGGAAACACCATATATTTT. Translating gives CASSQRGAGNTIYF.

V is TRBV14 and J is TRBJ2-7; 12 bases are a match to TRBD2. The CDR3 covers 16 residues. Per germline, CDR1 SGHDN and CDR2 FVKESK. V was pared by 0 bases and J by 6 bases, with 6 bases of the junction left unmatched. Here the CDR3 reads CASSQDQGLAGFEQYF. The DNA for the CDR3 is TGTGCCAGCAGCCAAGATCAGGGACTAGCGGGTTTCGAGCAGTACTTC.

This chain connects TRBV28 to TRBJ1-1, with 8 bases lining up with TRBD1. J gave up 2 bases and V 2 bases, and 7 bases lay outside the gene matches. CDR3 length: 16 residues. CDR1 MDHEN and CDR2 SYDVKM come from the germline V gene. The CDR3 reads CASSLTATGVNTEAFF. The CDR3 nucleotides read TGTGCCAGCAGTTTAACGGCGACAGGGGTCAACACTGAAGCTTTCTTT.

The J gene is TRBJ2-1, the V gene TRBV3-1 (or the pseudogene TRBV3-2); 10 positions agree with TRBD1. V shed 5 bases, J shed 7 bases, and the junction held 8 bases outside the gene matches. Germline V gene data show CDR1 as LGHDT and CDR2 as YNNKEL (reference sequence). The CDR3 runs to 15 residues. This CDR3 is CASSSRQGAGNEQFF. The CDR3 DNA is TGTGCCAGCAGCTCAAGACAGGGGGCAGGGAATGAGCAGTTCTTC.

The chain couples TRBV9 to TRBJ1-3; D is unclear. V lost 4 bases to trimming and J lost 0 bases, with 17 bases between them. The CDR3 covers 17 residues. Germline assignment: CDR1 SGDLS and CDR2 YYNGEE. The CDR3 is CASSSPRQDRSGNTIYF. Here the CDR3 DNA reads TGTGCCAGCAGCTCGCCAAGGCAGGATCGCTCTGGAAACACCATATATTTT. Filled out from reference TRBV9 and TRBJ1-3, the complete variable domain reads DSGVTQTPKHLITATGQRVTLRCSPRSGDLSVYWYQQSLDQGLQFLIQYYNGEERAKGNILERFSAQQFPDLHSELNLSSLELGDSALYFCASSSPRQDRSGNTIYFGEGSWLTVV.

The CDR3 sequence: CATSRRTGGVPDTQYF. The CDR3 DNA reads TGTGCCACCAGCAGAAGGACAGGGGGCGTTCCAGATACGCAGTATTTT. The V and J genes are TRBV15 and TRBJ2-3, with 11 bases fitting TRBD1. This CDR3 region has 16 residues. J lost 4 bases, V lost 2 bases, and 5 bases had no gene match. Germline assignment: CDR1 LNHNV and CDR2 YYDKDF (reference sequence).